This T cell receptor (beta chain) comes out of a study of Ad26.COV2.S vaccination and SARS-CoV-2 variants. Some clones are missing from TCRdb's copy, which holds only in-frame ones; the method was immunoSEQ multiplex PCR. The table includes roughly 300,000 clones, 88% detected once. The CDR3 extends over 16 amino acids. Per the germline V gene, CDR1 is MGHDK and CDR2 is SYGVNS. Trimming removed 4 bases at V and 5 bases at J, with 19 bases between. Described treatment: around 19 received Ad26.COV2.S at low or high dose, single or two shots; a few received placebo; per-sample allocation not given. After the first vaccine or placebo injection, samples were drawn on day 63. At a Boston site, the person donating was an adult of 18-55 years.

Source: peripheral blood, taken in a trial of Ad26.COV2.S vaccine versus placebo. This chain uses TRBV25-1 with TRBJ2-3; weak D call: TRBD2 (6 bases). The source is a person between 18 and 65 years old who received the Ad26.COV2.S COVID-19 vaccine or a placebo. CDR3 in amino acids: CASSGGGWAVGDTQYF. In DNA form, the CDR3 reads TGTGCCAGCAGTGGGGGAGGATGGGCGGTAGGAGATACGCAGTATTTT.